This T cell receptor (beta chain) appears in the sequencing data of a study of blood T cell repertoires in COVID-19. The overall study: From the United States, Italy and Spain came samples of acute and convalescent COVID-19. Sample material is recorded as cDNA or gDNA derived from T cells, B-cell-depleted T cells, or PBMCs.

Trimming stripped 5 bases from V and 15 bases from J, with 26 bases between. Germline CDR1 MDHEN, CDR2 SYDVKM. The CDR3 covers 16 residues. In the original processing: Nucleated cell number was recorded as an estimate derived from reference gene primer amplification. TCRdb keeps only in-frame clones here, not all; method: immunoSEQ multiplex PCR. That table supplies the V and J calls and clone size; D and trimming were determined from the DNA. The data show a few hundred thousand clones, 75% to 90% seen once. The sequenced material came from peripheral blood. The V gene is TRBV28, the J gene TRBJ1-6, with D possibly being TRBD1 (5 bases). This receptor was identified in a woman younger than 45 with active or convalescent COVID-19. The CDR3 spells CASSLLTRSGAGHLHF. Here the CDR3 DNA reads TGTGCCAGCAGTCTCCTAACCCGTAGTGGGGCCGGGCACCTCCACTTT.